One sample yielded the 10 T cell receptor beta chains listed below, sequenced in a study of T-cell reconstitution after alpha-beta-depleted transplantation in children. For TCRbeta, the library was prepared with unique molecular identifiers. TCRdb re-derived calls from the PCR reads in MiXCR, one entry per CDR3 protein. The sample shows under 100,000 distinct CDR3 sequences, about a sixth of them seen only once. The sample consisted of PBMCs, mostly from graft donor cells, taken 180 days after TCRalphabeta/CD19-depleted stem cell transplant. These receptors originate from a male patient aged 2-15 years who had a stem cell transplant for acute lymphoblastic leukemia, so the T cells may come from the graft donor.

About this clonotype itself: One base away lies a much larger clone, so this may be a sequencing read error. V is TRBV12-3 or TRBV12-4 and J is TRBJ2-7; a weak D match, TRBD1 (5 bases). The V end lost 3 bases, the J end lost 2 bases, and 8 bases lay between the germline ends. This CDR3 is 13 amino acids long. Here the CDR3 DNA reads TGTGCCAGCAGTTTCAGGGTTGCCTACGAGCAGTACTTC. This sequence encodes CASSFRVAYEQYF.

This CDR3 reads CASSFVGPNTDTQYF. The CDR3 DNA follows: TGCGCCAGCAGCTTCGTGGGTCCTAACACAGATACGCAGTATTTT. The chain employs TRBV5-1 and TRBJ2-3, with D unresolved. V was clipped by 2 bases and J by 2 bases, with 12 bases between them. Germline CDR1 reads SGHRS; CDR2 reads YFSETQ. This CDR3 spans 15 amino acids.

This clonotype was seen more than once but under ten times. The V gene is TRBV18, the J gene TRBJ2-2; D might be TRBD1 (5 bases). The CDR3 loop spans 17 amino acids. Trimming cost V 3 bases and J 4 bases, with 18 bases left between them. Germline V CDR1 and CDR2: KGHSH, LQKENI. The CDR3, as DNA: TGTGCCAGCTCACCGAAAAACCAGGGTTTACGCACCGGGGAGCTGTTTTTT. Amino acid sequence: CASSPKNQGLRTGELFF.

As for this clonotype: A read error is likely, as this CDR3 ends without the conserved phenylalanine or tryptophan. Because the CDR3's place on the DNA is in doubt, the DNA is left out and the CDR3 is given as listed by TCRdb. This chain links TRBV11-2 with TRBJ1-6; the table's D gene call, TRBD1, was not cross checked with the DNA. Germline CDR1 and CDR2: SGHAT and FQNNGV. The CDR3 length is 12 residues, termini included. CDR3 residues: CASGTPGLGFGI.

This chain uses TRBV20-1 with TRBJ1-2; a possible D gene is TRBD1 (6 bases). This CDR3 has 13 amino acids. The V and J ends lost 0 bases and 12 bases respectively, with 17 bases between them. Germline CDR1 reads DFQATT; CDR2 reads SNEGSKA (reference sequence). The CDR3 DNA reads TGCAGTGCTAGAGATGGGGGGTCCGGGGGCGACACCTTC. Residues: CSARDGGSGGDTF.

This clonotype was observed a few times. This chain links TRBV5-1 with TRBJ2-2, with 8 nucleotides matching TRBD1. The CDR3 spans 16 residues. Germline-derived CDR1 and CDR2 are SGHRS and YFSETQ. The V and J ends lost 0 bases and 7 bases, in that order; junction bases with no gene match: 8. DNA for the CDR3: TGCGCCAGCAGCTTGGCCCGGGACAGGAGGATCGGGGAGCTGTTTTTT. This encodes CASSLARDRRIGELFF.

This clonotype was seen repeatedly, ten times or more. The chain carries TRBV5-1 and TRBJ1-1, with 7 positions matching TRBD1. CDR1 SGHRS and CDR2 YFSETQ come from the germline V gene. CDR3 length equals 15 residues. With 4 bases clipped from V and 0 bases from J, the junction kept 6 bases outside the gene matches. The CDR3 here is CASSRGQKMNTEAFF. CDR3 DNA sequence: TGCGCCAGCAGCCGGGGACAGAAGATGAACACTGAAGCTTTCTTT.

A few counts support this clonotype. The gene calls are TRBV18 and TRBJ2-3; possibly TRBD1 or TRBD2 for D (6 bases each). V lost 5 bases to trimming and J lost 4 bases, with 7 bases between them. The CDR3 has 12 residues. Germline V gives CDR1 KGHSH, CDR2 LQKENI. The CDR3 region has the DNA TGTGCCAGCTCAAGGGGGGCAGATACGCAGTATTTT. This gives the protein CASSRGADTQYF.

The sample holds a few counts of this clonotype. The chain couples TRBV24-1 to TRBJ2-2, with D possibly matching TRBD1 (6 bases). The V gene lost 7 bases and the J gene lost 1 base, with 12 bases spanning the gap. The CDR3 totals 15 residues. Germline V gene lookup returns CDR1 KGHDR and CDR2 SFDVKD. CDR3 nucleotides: TGTGCCACCAGCACCGGGACACGGAACACCGGGGAGCTGTTTTTT. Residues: CATSTGTRNTGELFF.

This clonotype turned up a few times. The chain's CDR3 is CSVVGSWEKLFF. For the CDR3, the DNA is TGCAGCGTTGTGGGTTCTTGGGAAAAACTGTTTTTT. The chain links TRBV29-1 to TRBJ1-4; D is unresolved. Germline CDR1 reads SQVTM; CDR2 reads ANQGSEA. Deletions cut 4 bases from V and 8 bases from J, with 11 bases between. This CDR3 has 12 residues.